This entry lists 29 T cell receptor beta chains sequenced from one sample in a study of cytotoxic CD8 clonotypes in ibrutinib-treated CLL. TCRdb keeps only in-frame clones here, not all; method: immunoSEQ multiplex PCR. The repertoire holds approximately 210,000 clones, with around 70% as singletons. This sample comprised PBMCs, obtained after 24 months of ibrutinib treatment. The receptors shown here come from a human donor with chronic lymphocytic leukemia.

The chain joins TRBV6-5 to TRBJ1-2; D is uncertain. V shed 0 bases and J shed 4 bases, with 3 bases lying between them. This CDR3 has 12 residues. CDR1 and CDR2 from the germline V gene are MNHEY and SVGAGI. This CDR3 reads CASSYSAYGYTF. The CDR3 DNA reads TGTGCCAGCAGTTACTCAGCCTATGGCTACACCTTC.

The chain carries TRBV5-1 and TRBJ2-1; tentatively, D is TRBD1 or TRBD2 (5 bases each). Trimming removed 1 base at V and 0 bases at J, with 11 bases between. CDR3 length equals 16 residues. Germline values: CDR1 SGHRS, CDR2 YFSETQ. The CDR3 protein is CASSLSPGLSYNEQFF. CDR3 DNA: TGCGCCAGCAGCTTGTCTCCGGGGCTCTCCTACAATGAGCAGTTCTTC.

A few counts support this clone. The genes are TRBV7-6 and TRBJ2-3; D is unclear. This CDR3 region has 13 residues. V was shortened by 1 base and J by 0 bases, with 2 bases between the two germline ends. Germline values: CDR1 SGHVS, CDR2 FNYEAQ. The CDR3: CASSLGSTDTQYF. The CDR3, as DNA: TGTGCCAGCAGCTTAGGTAGCACAGATACGCAGTATTTT.

The chain joins TRBV28 to TRBJ1-2; D remains unclear. The V gene's germline CDR1 is MDHEN and CDR2 SYDVKM. The CDR3 has 15 residues. Trimming cost V 3 bases and J 4 bases, with 15 bases left between them. The CDR3 here is CASSFRPDGPYGYTF. The CDR3 bases are TGTGCCAGCAGTTTCCGCCCGGACGGACCCTATGGCTACACCTTC.

The chain uses TRBV6-6 and TRBJ2-1; D possibly corresponds to TRBD1 (6 bases). The germline V gene encodes CDR1 MNHNY and CDR2 SVGAGI (reference sequence). The CDR3 has 14 amino acids. With 2 bases removed from V and 14 bases from J, the gap between germline ends came to 19 bases. The CDR3 DNA follows: TGTGCCAGCAGTTACGGGCGGACAGTCAACTCCGAGTTCTTC. Residues: CASSYGRTVNSEFF.

This sequence joins TRBV29-1 and TRBJ2-5; TRBD1 aligns across 10 bases. This CDR3 has 16 amino acids. Germline CDR1 is SQVTM and CDR2 is ANQGSEA. With 7 bases clipped from V and 1 base from J, the junction kept 12 bases outside the gene matches. CDR3 residues: CSAKTGGRRVQETQYF. The DNA for the CDR3 is TGCAGCGCAAAGACAGGGGGCAGGAGGGTCCAAGAGACCCAGTACTTC.

This clone has a handful of counts. The chain carries TRBV10-2 and TRBJ1-2, with D unresolved. The CDR3 is 16 residues long. The V gene lost 0 bases and the J gene lost 3 bases, with 14 bases spanning the gap. Per the germline V gene, CDR1 is WSHSY and CDR2 is SAAADI. Here the CDR3 DNA reads TGCGCCAGCAGTGAGTCGGACTCTGCAGGATACTATGGCTACACCTTC. It is translated as CASSESDSAGYYGYTF.

The chain uses TRBV12-5 and TRBJ2-1, with D maybe TRBD2 (6 bases). With 6 bases removed from V and 7 bases from J, the gap between germline ends came to 19 bases. CDR3 size: 15 residues. From germline, CDR1 is LGHNT and CDR2 FRNRAP. CDR3 coding DNA: TGTGCTAGTGGATCCCAGGGAGGCTTGAGTAATGAGCAGTTCTTC. It encodes CASGSQGGLSNEQFF.

V and J are TRBV30 and TRBJ2-3, with 7 bases aligning to TRBD2. Per germline, CDR1 GTSNPN and CDR2 SVGIG (reference sequence). Trimming removed 2 bases from V and 5 bases from J; junction bases left unmatched: 7. There are 14 residues in the CDR3. CDR3 residues: CAWSWGRAGDTQYF. The CDR3 coding sequence is TGTGCCTGGAGTTGGGGGAGGGCCGGAGATACGCAGTATTTT.

This clone was seen only a few times. This sequence joins TRBV11-3 and TRBJ1-5, with 8 bases identical to TRBD1. Germline assignment: CDR1 SGHNT and CDR2 YENEEA. V dropped 0 bases and J dropped 7; count of bases not matched to a gene: 8. CDR3 length: 16 amino acids. The CDR3 sequence: CASSLDGTGDTQPQHF. In nucleotides, the CDR3 is TGTGCCAGCAGCTTAGACGGGACAGGAGATACCCAGCCCCAGCATTTT.

V usage is TRBV5-6 and J usage is TRBJ1-4, with D hard to call. V was cut by 0 bases and J by 5 bases, with 11 bases left in between. The CDR3 totals 15 residues. Germline V lookup: CDR1 SGHDT, CDR2 YYEEEE. CDR3 protein: CASSLVSGFNEKLFF. CDR3 coding DNA: TGTGCCAGCAGCTTGGTATCCGGGTTCAATGAAAAACTGTTTTTT.

The chain couples TRBV6-5 to TRBJ1-1; D remains ambiguous. Trimming took 7 bases from V and 1 from J, leaving 10 bases between them. The CDR3 loop spans 13 amino acids. Per the germline V gene, CDR1 is MNHEY and CDR2 is SVGAGI. The CDR3 sequence: CASKLSGNTEAFF. As DNA, the CDR3 is TGTGCCAGCAAACTAAGCGGGAACACTGAAGCTTTCTTT.

This clone was counted only a few times. V is TRBV19 and J is TRBJ2-3; TRBD2 might be the D (5 bases). The CDR3 totals 16 residues. Deletions cut 3 bases from V and 0 bases from J, with 13 bases between. Germline loops: CDR1 LNHDA, CDR2 SQIVND (reference sequence). In nucleotides, the CDR3 is TGTGCCAGTAGTATTTCTAGCTCATCTAGCACAGATACGCAGTATTTT. Translated, it gives CASSISSSSSTDTQYF.

The chain employs TRBV7-6 and TRBJ2-1; D uncertain. Trimming took off 6 bases at V and 6 bases at J, with 9 bases between the two ends. The length of the CDR3 is 12 residues. In germline, CDR1 is SGHVS, CDR2 FNYEAQ. This CDR3 reads CASSPWGNEQFF. The CDR3 nucleotides read TGTGCCAGCAGTCCCTGGGGCAATGAGCAGTTCTTC.

This clone was seen once. The rearrangement joins TRBV19 to TRBJ2-1; 14 nucleotides agree with TRBD2. This CDR3 has 18 residues. After removal of 4 bases from V and 6 bases from J, the junction contained 11 bases not matched to a gene. Germline CDR1 reads LNHDA; CDR2 reads SQIVND (reference sequence). As DNA, the CDR3 is TGTGCCAGTAGTAGTGTTGGCCCGGGACTAGCGGGGGTCAATGAGCAGTTCTTC. Translating it yields CASSSVGPGLAGVNEQFF.

The rearrangement links TRBV2 to TRBJ2-1; tentative D call: TRBD2 (5 bases). V was pared by 8 bases and J by 9 bases, with 17 bases between. Germline CDR1 reads SNHLY; CDR2 reads FYNNEI. CDR3 length: 13 residues. Here the CDR3 DNA reads TGTGCCAGCTTACCTAGCCGGGCCACTGAGCAGTTCTTC. Its protein is CASLPSRATEQFF.

This clone was recorded a few times. The V and J genes are TRBV6-1 and TRBJ1-5; no clear D gene. This CDR3 region has 16 residues. V was shortened by 2 bases and J by 2 bases, with 13 bases between the two germline ends. CDR1 MNHNS and CDR2 SASEGT come from the germline V gene. The CDR3 DNA sequence: TGTGCCAGCAGTGAACACCCTAAATTGGGCAATCAGCCCCAGCATTTT. The encoded protein is CASSEHPKLGNQPQHF.

The V gene is TRBV25-1, the J gene TRBJ1-2, with D perhaps TRBD1 (6 bases). Germline assignment: CDR1 MGHDK and CDR2 SYGVNS. The CDR3 sequence is 14 residues long. Between the trimmed V and J ends, which lost 4 bases and 8 bases, there was a span of 17 bases. The CDR3 loop is CASSGDRSSSGYTF. CDR3 DNA: TGTGCCAGCAGTGGAGACAGGTCCTCTTCCGGCTACACCTTC.

The chain is built from TRBV27 and TRBJ1-2, with D possibly TRBD1 on 5 matching bases. The V end was cut by 4 bases, the J end by 4 bases, with 13 bases between. Germline loops: CDR1 MNHEY, CDR2 SMNVEV (reference sequence). The CDR3 contains 14 residues. CDR3 region: CASSSSLQGYGYTF. The CDR3 nucleotides are TGTGCCAGCAGTTCCTCCTTGCAGGGCTATGGCTACACCTTC.

The chain employs TRBV28 and TRBJ2-2, with 7 nucleotides matching TRBD2. V shed 10 bases, J shed 5 bases, and the junction held 7 bases outside the gene matches. This CDR3 region has 13 residues. Germline V CDR1 and CDR2: MDHEN, SYDVKM. The chain's CDR3 is CATKPGGTGELFF. The DNA of the CDR3 is TGTGCCACCAAACCCGGGGGGACCGGGGAGCTGTTTTTT.

The CDR3 loop reads CSAAAETQYF. In DNA form, the CDR3 reads TGCAGCGCCGCGGCGGAGACCCAGTACTTC. The chain has TRBV29-1 and TRBJ2-5, with D hard to call. Germline-derived CDR1 and CDR2 are SQVTM and ANQGSEA. V gave up 7 bases and J gave up 5 bases, with 8 bases separating them. The CDR3 sequence is 10 residues long.

The chain combines TRBV7-2 with TRBJ1-2; D remains unclear. The V end was cut by 0 bases, the J end by 4 bases, with 12 bases between. CDR3 length: 15 residues. From germline, CDR1 is SGHTA and CDR2 FQGNSA. Here the CDR3 DNA reads TGTGCCAGCAGCTTAGCTGGGCTGGGGTCCTATGGCTACACCTTC. It codes for CASSLAGLGSYGYTF.

The CDR3 protein is CASSWTSGEADTQYF. The CDR3 DNA follows: TGTGCCAGCAGTTGGACTAGCGGGGAGGCAGATACGCAGTATTTT. This chain links TRBV6-5 with TRBJ2-3; TRBD2 agrees at 12 bases. V shed 4 bases and J 4 bases; nucleotides not matched to a gene: 3. There are 15 residues in the CDR3. From germline, CDR1 is MNHEY and CDR2 SVGAGI.

The chain joins TRBV5-4 to TRBJ2-5; TRBD2 agrees at 8 bases. The ends lost 3 bases at V and 5 bases at J; junction bases unmatched: 12. The CDR3 loop spans 16 amino acids. Germline V lookup: CDR1 SGHNT, CDR2 YYREEE (reference sequence). As DNA, the CDR3 is TGTGCCAGCAGCTGGACCTTCGGGTCGGGAGGGGAGACCCAGTACTTC. Amino acid sequence: CASSWTFGSGGETQYF.

This clone was seen a few times. This chain joins TRBV18 and TRBJ2-7, with D hard to call. Germline V CDR1 and CDR2: KGHSH, LQKENI. V gave up 0 bases and J gave up 1 base, with 7 bases separating them. CDR3 length: 14 residues. Here the CDR3 DNA reads TGTGCCAGCTCACCACCGACTCGGTCCTACGAGCAGTACTTC. It translates to CASSPPTRSYEQYF.

V usage is TRBV15 and J usage is TRBJ2-5; D is ambiguous. Looked up from germline, CDR1 is LNHNV and CDR2 is YYDKDF (reference sequence). The CDR3 spans 14 residues. Trimming left V 0 bases short and J 2 bases short, with 7 bases between. Here the CDR3 reads CATSRDLFQETQYF. In DNA form, the CDR3 reads TGTGCCACCAGCAGAGATCTTTTTCAAGAGACCCAGTACTTC.

This sequence joins TRBV2 and TRBJ1-5; 7 bases agree with TRBD1. Germline CDR1 reads SNHLY; CDR2 reads FYNNEI. The CDR3 covers 15 residues. V lost 6 bases and J lost 3; bases outside the gene matches: 8. Here the CDR3 reads CASRDEQGYNQPQHF. Here the CDR3 DNA reads TGTGCCAGCAGAGACGAACAGGGGTACAATCAGCCCCAGCATTTT.

This rearrangement joins TRBV5-1 to TRBJ2-1; the D is unclear. The V and J ends lost 0 bases and 2 bases respectively, with 12 bases between them. This CDR3 is built from 16 residues. Germline CDR1 SGHRS, CDR2 YFSETQ. The CDR3 spells CASSLATLLAYNEQFF. DNA for the CDR3: TGCGCCAGCAGCTTGGCAACCCTCCTTGCCTACAATGAGCAGTTCTTC.

This clone was detected a few times. The rearrangement uses TRBV10-1 and TRBJ2-7, with 7 positions matching TRBD1. The germline V gene encodes CDR1 WNHNN and CDR2 SYGVQD (reference sequence). Trimming took 3 bases from V and 5 from J; bases not matched to a gene: 4. The CDR3 loop spans 13 amino acids. CDR3 sequence reads: CASSESGGNEQYF. In DNA, the CDR3 is TGCGCCAGCAGTGAATCAGGGGGAAACGAGCAGTACTTC.